Each of the 18 T cell receptor beta chains below was sequenced from the same sample in a study of technical replicates of blood from a handful of donors. TCRdb keeps only in-frame clones here, not all; method: immunoSEQ multiplex PCR. This sample has about 48,000 clones, with about 94% found just once. Sequencing input: PBMCs. Every receptor here comes from a human donor in good health. Some clones in this sample may be carry-over from other donors' samples.

V is TRBV6-4 and J is TRBJ2-1; the D gene is possibly TRBD2 (6 bases). Trimming removed 3 bases from V and 0 bases from J, with 9 bases in between. The CDR3 spans 15 residues. In germline, CDR1 is MRHNA, CDR2 SNTAGT. CDR3 sequence: CASSEEGDSYNEQFF. The CDR3 region has the DNA TGTGCCAGCAGTGAGGAGGGAGACTCCTACAATGAGCAGTTCTTC.

The chain carries TRBV6-5 and TRBJ2-7; 11 nucleotides match TRBD2. The CDR3 has 15 residues. V gave up 2 bases and J gave up 3 bases; unmatched junction bases: 3. Germline CDR1 and CDR2: MNHEY and SVGAGI. The chain's CDR3 is CASSYGTSGGYEQYF. In DNA, the CDR3 is TGTGCCAGCAGTTACGGTACTAGCGGGGGCTACGAGCAGTACTTC.

The sample holds a few counts of this clone. This chain connects TRBV29-1 to TRBJ2-7; 13 bases fit TRBD2. Germline lookup yields CDR1 SQVTM and CDR2 ANQGSEA. V trimming: 7 bases; J trimming: 6 bases; junction bases outside the gene matches: 9. CDR3 length: 14 residues. CDR3 DNA sequence: TGCAGCGGGCAGAACGGACTAGCGGGAGTCGAGCAGTACTTC. Residues: CSGQNGLAGVEQYF.

This chain links TRBV5-4 with TRBJ2-5; 7 nucleotides line up with TRBD1. Germline assignment: CDR1 SGHNT and CDR2 YYREEE (reference sequence). CDR3 length: 14 amino acids. The V and J ends lost 4 bases and 2 bases, in that order; junction bases with no gene match: 5. CDR3 bases: TGTGCCAGCAGCGTGACAGGGATACAAGAGACCCAGTACTTC. It yields the protein CASSVTGIQETQYF. The full variable domain, rest sourced from reference TRBV5-4 and TRBJ2-5, is ETGVTQSPTHLIKTRGQQVTLRCSSQSGHNTVSWYQQALGQGPQFIFQYYREEENGRGNFPPRFSGLQFPNYSSELNVNALELDDSALYLCASSVTGIQETQYFGPGTRLLVL.

The chain uses TRBV4-3 and TRBJ1-6; D unresolved. Trimming removed 0 bases from V and 7 bases from J, with 7 bases in between. The germline gives CDR1 LGHNA, CDR2 YSLEER. This CDR3 has 14 residues. Here the CDR3 DNA reads TGCGCCAGCAGCCAAGACGGGGAAAATTCACCCCTCCACTTT. Amino acid sequence: CASSQDGENSPLHF.

This sequence joins TRBV29-1 and TRBJ2-3; 8 bases map to TRBD2. Trimming at V came to 3 bases and at J to 0 bases, leaving 2 bases not matched to a gene. CDR1 and CDR2 from the germline V gene are SQVTM and ANQGSEA. This CDR3 comprises 14 residues. The CDR3 is CSVDPSGSTDTQYF. The CDR3, as DNA: TGCAGCGTTGATCCTAGCGGGAGCACAGATACGCAGTATTTT.

The J gene is TRBJ2-7, the V gene TRBV6-1, with 8 nucleotides matching TRBD1. CDR3 length: 15 amino acids. The V gene end was trimmed by 5 bases and the J gene end by 7 bases; junction bases not matched to a gene: 13. Germline CDR1 and CDR2: MNHNS and SASEGT. As DNA, the CDR3 is TGTGCCAGCAGTACACAAACCGGGACAGGCCCTGAGCAGTACTTC. It codes for CASSTQTGTGPEQYF.

This chain joins TRBV18 and TRBJ2-7, with 10 nucleotides matching TRBD1. V shed 8 bases, J shed 4 bases, and the junction held 5 bases outside the gene matches. The CDR3 totals 13 residues. The germline V gene encodes CDR1 KGHSH and CDR2 LQKENI. The CDR3 loop reads CASAVGQGYEQYF. Here the CDR3 DNA reads TGTGCCAGCGCCGTGGGACAGGGGTACGAGCAGTACTTC. The full variable domain, rest sourced from reference TRBV18 and TRBJ2-7, is NAGVMQNPRHLVRRRGQEARLRCSPMKGHSHVYWYRQLPEEGLKFMVYLQKENIIDESGMPKERFSAEFPKEGPSILRIQQVVRGDSAAYFCASAVGQGYEQYFGPGTRLTVT.

V and J are TRBV19 and TRBJ1-5; D is possibly TRBD1 (6 bases). V shed 4 bases and J shed 0 bases, with 13 bases lying between them. CDR1 is LNHDA, CDR2 SQIVND, per germline (reference sequence). The CDR3 extends over 16 amino acids. The CDR3 sequence: CASSTPDSLSNQPQHF. CDR3 coding DNA: TGTGCCAGTAGTACACCGGACAGTCTTAGCAATCAGCCCCAGCATTTT.

The chain carries TRBV7-3 and TRBJ2-6, with unresolved D. Germline V CDR1 and CDR2: SGHTA, FQGTGA. Trimming left V 3 bases short and J 0 bases short, with 9 bases between. This CDR3 has 16 residues. Here the CDR3 DNA reads TGTGCCAGCAGCTTTTATACAGTCTCTGGGGCCAACGTCCTGACTTTC. Translation gives CASSFYTVSGANVLTF.

The chain carries TRBV7-2 and TRBJ2-5; 10 nucleotides match TRBD2. Germline loops: CDR1 SGHTA, CDR2 FQGNSA. The CDR3 is 13 residues long. Trimming took 6 bases from V and 5 from J; bases not matched to a gene: 3. The CDR3 sequence: CASRPSGSETQYF. The CDR3 nucleotides are TGTGCCAGCAGGCCTAGCGGGAGTGAGACCCAGTACTTC.

This clone was seen once. The CDR3 bases are TGTGCCATCAGTGTATCGGGATGGGAGCAGTTCTTC. This gives the protein CAISVSGWEQFF. V usage is TRBV10-3 and J usage is TRBJ2-1; the D gene is possibly TRBD2 (5 bases). Trimming left V 4 bases short and J 10 bases short, with 11 bases between. This CDR3 has 12 residues. Germline V gene data show CDR1 as ENHRY and CDR2 as SYGVKD.

The genes are TRBV5-1 and TRBJ1-5; TRBD1 matches 7 bases. The CDR3 consists of 14 residues. V was pared by 3 bases and J by 5 bases, with 5 bases of the junction left unmatched. The germline V gene encodes CDR1 SGHRS and CDR2 YFSETQ. The CDR3 is CASSSTGVDQPQHF. In DNA form, the CDR3 reads TGCGCCAGCAGCTCTACAGGGGTGGATCAGCCCCAGCATTTT.

The chain couples TRBV7-6 to TRBJ2-7; no definite D call. The germline V and J ends were trimmed by 2 bases and 5 bases, with 13 bases remaining between them. The length of the CDR3 is 14 residues. In germline, CDR1 is SGHVS, CDR2 FNYEAQ. The chain's CDR3 is CASSLNPTGDEQYF. In DNA, the CDR3 is TGTGCCAGCAGCTTAAACCCAACGGGTGACGAGCAGTACTTC. Full variable domain (remainder filled in from reference TRBV7-6 and TRBJ2-7): GAGVSQSPRYKVTKRGQDVALRCDPISGHVSLYWYRQALGQGPEFLTYFNYEAQQDKSGLPNDRFSAERPEGSISTLTIQRTEQRDSAMYRCASSLNPTGDEQYFGPGTRLTVT.

The rearrangement joins TRBV7-2 to TRBJ1-4; the D is unclear. The germline V and J ends were trimmed by 10 bases and 7 bases, with 16 bases remaining between them. Germline-derived CDR1 and CDR2 are SGHTA and FQGNSA. CDR3 length: 13 residues. The CDR3 here is CATADGSSEKLFF. The CDR3, as DNA: TGTGCCACCGCCGACGGGAGTTCTGAAAAACTGTTTTTT. The full variable domain, with the rest looked up from reference TRBV7-2 and TRBJ1-4, is GAGVSQSPSNKVTEKGKDVELRCDPISGHTALYWYRQSLGQGLEFLIYFQGNSAPDKSGLPSDRFSAERTGGSVSTLTIQRTQQEDSAVYLCATADGSSEKLFFGSGTQLSVL.

The chain couples TRBV5-3 to TRBJ1-5; 8 bases align to TRBD1. TRBV5-3 is an ORF; its function is uncertain. Trimming at V came to 2 bases and at J to 6 bases, leaving 4 bases not matched to a gene. The CDR3 length is 14 residues. The CDR3, as DNA: TGTGCCAGAAGCTTTCAGGGGGCGGGTCAGCCCCAGCATTTT. Translated, it gives CARSFQGAGQPQHF.

This clone has only one observation. The J gene is TRBJ2-2, the V gene TRBV7-9, with D possibly matching TRBD2 (5 bases). CDR3 size: 14 residues. V lost 1 base to trimming and J lost 5 bases, with 8 bases between them. The V gene's germline CDR1 is SEHNR and CDR2 FQNEAQ (reference sequence). The CDR3 here is CASSLGVATGELFF. The CDR3 DNA reads as TGTGCCAGCAGCTTAGGCGTAGCGACCGGGGAGCTGTTTTTT.

V is TRBV5-4 and J is TRBJ2-3, with D tentatively TRBD2 (6 bases). The V gene lost 3 bases and the J gene lost 2 bases, with 16 bases spanning the gap. The CDR3 is 16 amino acids. Germline V gene sequence: CDR1 SGHNT, CDR2 YYREEE (reference sequence). CDR3 protein: CASSWRREPITDTQYF. The CDR3 nucleotides read TGTGCCAGCAGCTGGAGGCGGGAACCGATCACAGATACGCAGTATTTT.